These 32 T cell receptor beta chains were all obtained from the same sample, sequenced in a study of blood T cells in healthy people across ages (dated by TCRdb to 2014 to 2015). Libraries were built with 5' RACE. Data came from an Illumina HiSeq 2500. A second PCR of roughly 6 to 11 cycles was run with a J-beta primer mix and a sample-barcoded 5' primer. TCRdb redid the processing of the public reads, applying fastp at Q25 and MiXCR, and retained in-frame beta chains. Records with the same CDR3 protein are collapsed into one entry carrying the most frequent genes and DNA. Present in this sample are 450,000 to 700,000 distinct CDR3 sequences, approximately 27% of which were seen just once. 18% of the sample comes from the top ten. Sample: blood. Every receptor here comes from a woman in her seventies in good health.

To note about this clonotype: This may stem from a read error, because a much larger clone lies one nucleotide away. V gene TRBV4-1 combines with J gene TRBJ2-1; 12 nucleotides match TRBD2. The CDR3 is 18 residues long. Germline CDR1 reads MGHRA; CDR2 reads YSYEKL. CDR3 DNA: TGCACCAGCAGCAAAAGAGCCCCCCTAGCGGGGGGGAACAATGAGCAGTTCTTC. Translated: CTSSKRAPLAGGNNEQFF.

This clonotype was seen more than once but under ten times. The V and J genes are TRBV7-6 and TRBJ2-1; 8 bases line up with TRBD1. The CDR3 totals 18 residues. Trimming took 4 bases from V and 1 from J; bases not matched to a gene: 12. Per the germline V gene, CDR1 is SGHVS and CDR2 is FNYEAQ. In DNA, the CDR3 is TGTGCCAGCAGCTCCACACACAACAGGGGGAGATCCTACAATGAGCAGTTCTTC. Translated, it gives CASSSTHNRGRSYNEQFF.

This clonotype was found a few times. The rearrangement links TRBV4-3 to TRBJ1-1, with a weak D call TRBD1 (5 bases). The CDR3 runs to 16 residues. Trimming stripped 0 bases from V and 5 bases from J, with 16 bases between. Germline V gives CDR1 LGHNA, CDR2 YSLEER. CDR3 protein: CASSQDGGQGRTEAFF. For the CDR3, the DNA is TGCGCCAGCAGCCAAGATGGCGGCCAGGGAAGGACTGAAGCTTTCTTT.

The chain recombines TRBV15 with TRBJ2-2; D may be TRBD2 (5 bases). The germline V and J ends were trimmed by 5 bases and 5 bases, with 15 bases remaining between them. The CDR3 has 15 amino acids. From germline, CDR1 is LNHNV and CDR2 YYDKDF (reference sequence). The CDR3 spells CATSPYPTGTGELFF. The CDR3 nucleotides are TGTGCCACCAGCCCTTACCCTACGGGAACCGGGGAGCTGTTTTTT.

The chain joins TRBV7-2 to TRBJ2-7; D may match TRBD1 or TRBD2 (5 bases each). V gave up 1 base and J gave up 5 bases, with 15 bases separating them. CDR1 is SGHTA and CDR2 is FQGNSA in the germline V gene. CDR3 size: 15 residues. CDR3 region: CASSLVGMGVHEQYF. CDR3 nucleotide sequence: TGTGCCAGCAGCTTAGTGGGCATGGGGGTCCACGAGCAGTACTTC. The variable domain in full, with the rest retrieved from reference TRBV7-2 and TRBJ2-7, is GAGVSQSPSNKVTEKGKDVELRCDPISGHTALYWYRQSLGQGLEFLIYFQGNSAPDKSGLPSDRFSAERTGGSVSTLTIQRTQQEDSAVYLCASSLVGMGVHEQYFGPGTRLTVT.

The chain carries TRBV6-6 and TRBJ1-1; D is perhaps TRBD1 (5 bases). The germline V and J ends were trimmed by 2 bases and 8 bases, with 12 bases remaining between them. CDR3 length: 13 residues. Germline V lookup: CDR1 MNHNY, CDR2 SVGAGI (reference sequence). Here the CDR3 reads CASSYQTRGEAFF. In DNA, the CDR3 is TGTGCCAGCAGTTACCAAACGCGGGGCGAAGCTTTCTTT.

This clonotype was seen a handful of times. The chain is built from TRBV6-5 and TRBJ1-1; D is uncertain. V was trimmed by 6 bases and J by 4 bases, leaving 9 bases between them. The germline CDR1 and CDR2 sequences are MNHEY and SVGAGI. The CDR3 extends over 12 amino acids. CDR3 sequence (DNA): TGTGCCAGCAGCTGGAAGGGCACTGAAGCTTTCTTT. Protein sequence: CASSWKGTEAFF.

This clonotype was seen a handful of times. J is TRBJ2-5 and V is TRBV5-1; D is unclear. Trimming took off 3 bases at V and 0 bases at J, with 12 bases between the two ends. In germline, CDR1 is SGHRS, CDR2 YFSETQ. CDR3 length: 15 residues. The CDR3 nucleotides are TGCGCCAGCAGCTCCCGGATGGGGTACCAAGAGACCCAGTACTTC. Its protein product is CASSSRMGYQETQYF.

The rearrangement joins TRBV5-1 to TRBJ1-1; TRBD1 is a possible D gene (6 bases). V was trimmed by 0 bases and J by 5 bases, leaving 14 bases between them. The CDR3 extends over 15 amino acids. CDR1 is SGHRS, CDR2 YFSETQ, per germline. CDR3: CASSLDLTGRTEAFF. The DNA of the CDR3 is TGCGCCAGCAGCTTGGACCTGACAGGTCGGACTGAAGCTTTCTTT.

As DNA, the CDR3 is TGCAGTGCTAGGGGATCCGACGGGAACCGGTTCTTC. Protein sequence: CSARGSDGNRFF. The chain has TRBV20-1 and TRBJ2-1; TRBD2 is a possible D gene (5 bases). In germline, CDR1 is DFQATT, CDR2 SNEGSKA (reference sequence). The CDR3 extends over 12 amino acids. Trimming left V 3 bases short and J 15 bases short, with 18 bases between.

This clonotype has only a few counts. DNA of the CDR3: TGTGCCAGCCGAGGTGGAGGAAACACCATATATTTT. Encoded protein: CASRGGGNTIYF. The chain employs TRBV27 and TRBJ1-3; D unresolved. Germline loops: CDR1 MNHEY, CDR2 SMNVEV (reference sequence). Between the trimmed V and J ends, which lost 8 bases and 4 bases, there was a span of 9 bases. CDR3 length: 12 residues.

The chain employs TRBV6-2 or TRBV6-3 and TRBJ1-6, with D uncertain. Trimming removed 0 bases at V and 11 bases at J, with 26 bases between. Germline CDR1 MNHEY, CDR2 SVGEGT. The CDR3 covers 19 residues. For the CDR3, the DNA is TGTGCCAGCAGTTACTCGAGATCGAAAGGCGTCCAGCAAAATCCACCCCTCCACTTT. Amino acids: CASSYSRSKGVQQNPPLHF.

This sequence joins TRBV5-6 and TRBJ2-5, with a weak D call TRBD1 (5 bases). The V and J ends lost 5 bases and 0 bases respectively, with 8 bases between them. In germline, CDR1 is SGHDT, CDR2 YYEEEE. The CDR3 totals 13 residues. The CDR3 DNA sequence: TGTGCCAGCAGTAAGGGGTACCAAGAGACCCAGTACTTC. Translation gives CASSKGYQETQYF.

V is TRBV4-3 and J is TRBJ1-2; TRBD1 aligns across 10 bases. The trim removed 5 bases at V and 4 bases at J, leaving 4 bases unmatched. The CDR3 contains 14 residues. Per the germline V gene, CDR1 is LGHNA and CDR2 is YSLEER. The CDR3 DNA sequence: TGCGCCAGCAGCGCCCGGGACAGGGGCTATGGCTACACCTTC. This translates into CASSARDRGYGYTF.

The chain links TRBV10-3 to TRBJ2-4; TRBD1 or TRBD2 may be the D gene (6 bases each). CDR1 and CDR2 (germline): ENHRY, SYGVKD. The ends were cut back, 4 bases at V and 8 bases at J, with 9 bases in the middle. The CDR3 contains 12 residues. The CDR3 bases are TGTGCCATCAGTGGGAGGGGGGACATTCAGTACTTC. This sequence encodes CAISGRGDIQYF.

This clonotype was found many times. The chain uses TRBV7-2 and TRBJ1-4; TRBD1 matches at 9 bases. V lost 5 bases and J lost 8; bases outside the gene matches: 6. CDR1 and CDR2 from the germline V gene are SGHTA and FQGNSA. The CDR3 is made up of 14 amino acids. The CDR3 nucleotides read TGTGCCAGCAGCCCAGGACAGGGGCGAGAAAAACTGTTTTTT. Protein: CASSPGQGREKLFF.

This clonotype has only a few counts. J is TRBJ2-1 and V is TRBV7-2; 8 bases line up with TRBD1. V was pared by 5 bases and J by 9 bases, with 6 bases of the junction left unmatched. Germline lookup yields CDR1 SGHTA and CDR2 FQGNSA. The CDR3 is made up of 13 amino acids. For the CDR3, the DNA is TGTGCCAGCAGCACCAACAGGGGGATTGAGCAGTTCTTC. This translates into CASSTNRGIEQFF.

This clonotype has just a few counts. The chain uses TRBV12-3 or TRBV12-4 and TRBJ2-3; 7 nucleotides align to TRBD2. The CDR3 has 14 amino acids. J lost 5 bases, V lost 2 bases, and 4 bases had no gene match. CDR3: CASSLRGEGDTQYF. CDR3 coding DNA: TGTGCCAGCAGTTTACGTGGGGAGGGAGATACGCAGTATTTT.

This clonotype was seen a few times. The rearrangement uses TRBV6-1 and TRBJ1-6; D is possibly TRBD1 (5 bases). This CDR3 is built from 19 residues. The ends were cut back, 7 bases at V and 0 bases at J, with 22 bases in the middle. CDR1 is MNHNS and CDR2 is SASEGT in the germline V gene. The CDR3 sequence is CASNRMWGSSISYNSPLHF. The CDR3 nucleotides are TGTGCCAGCAACAGAATGTGGGGGTCATCCATCTCCTATAATTCACCCCTCCACTTT.

CDR3 amino acids: CASSTSRVVTEAFF. The CDR3 DNA follows: TGTGCCAGCAGCACCTCCAGGGTGGTCACTGAAGCTTTCTTT. V and J are TRBV11-1 and TRBJ1-1; TRBD1 is a possible D gene (5 bases). Trimming took off 5 bases at V and 4 bases at J, with 14 bases between the two ends. This CDR3 is 14 amino acids long. Germline CDR1 and CDR2: SGHAT and FQDESV (reference sequence). The full variable domain, in which reference TRBV11-1 and TRBJ1-1 provide the parts outside the CDR3, is EAEVAQSPRYKITEKSQAVAFWCDPISGHATLYWYRQILGQGPELLVQFQDESVVDDSQLPKDRFSAERLKGVDSTLKIQPAELGDSAMYLCASSTSRVVTEAFFGQGTRLTVV.

This chain connects TRBV28 to TRBJ2-6; D may be TRBD2 (5 bases). CDR3 size: 16 residues. Between the trimmed V and J ends, which lost 6 bases and 2 bases, there was a span of 14 bases. Germline CDR1 is MDHEN and CDR2 is SYDVKM. CDR3: CASRQQGRAGANVLTF. In nucleotides, the CDR3 is TGTGCCAGCAGGCAACAAGGGAGAGCTGGGGCCAACGTCCTGACTTTC.

CDR3 loop: CASSPDRDNTEAFF. The CDR3 region has the DNA TGTGCCAGCAGCCCTGACAGGGACAACACTGAAGCTTTCTTT. The chain is built from TRBV7-3 and TRBJ1-1; 7 positions agree with TRBD1. Germline trimming cut 5 bases from V and 2 bases from J; bases unmatched to any gene: 5. The CDR3 has 14 residues. Germline V gene lookup returns CDR1 SGHTA and CDR2 FQGTGA. Variable domain in full (rest from reference TRBV7-3 and TRBJ1-1): GAGVSQTPSNKVTEKGKYVELRCDPISGHTALYWYRQSLGQGPEFLIYFQGTGAADDSGLPNDRFFAVRPEGSVSTLKIQRTERGDSAVYLCASSPDRDNTEAFFGQGTRLTVV.

This clonotype was found a few times. CDR3 nucleotide sequence: TGTGCCAGCAGCGGGACGAGGAGAGGCTACACCTTC. This gives the protein CASSGTRRGYTF. The chain has TRBV7-2 and TRBJ1-2; possible D gene TRBD1, 5 bases. The V end was cut by 5 bases, the J end by 8 bases, with 12 bases between. The CDR3 spans 12 residues. Germline V lookup: CDR1 SGHTA, CDR2 FQGNSA.

This clonotype was detected once. The chain couples TRBV6-2 or TRBV6-3 to TRBJ2-5, with 14 bases that match TRBD2. Germline CDR1 reads MNHEY; CDR2 reads SVGEGT. This CDR3 has 15 amino acids. Trimming cost V 6 bases and J 5 bases; bases outside gene matches: 5. For the CDR3, the DNA is TGTGCCAGCAGCTGGGGACTAGCGGGAGCTGAGACCCAGTACTTC. Protein sequence: CASSWGLAGAETQYF.

The V and J genes are TRBV6-2 or TRBV6-3 and TRBJ2-4; 9 nucleotides align to TRBD1. Germline loops: CDR1 MNHEY, CDR2 SVGEGT. The CDR3 loop spans 17 amino acids. V trimming: 2 bases; J trimming: 8 bases; junction bases outside the gene matches: 13. The CDR3 spells CASSYHPPGQGGHIQYF. CDR3 coding DNA: TGTGCCAGCAGTTACCACCCACCGGGACAGGGAGGGCACATTCAGTACTTC.

The chain has TRBV6-2 or TRBV6-3 and TRBJ1-2, with TRBD1 as a possible D gene (5 bases). V lost 4 bases to trimming and J lost 5 bases, with 14 bases between them. The CDR3 has 14 amino acids. Germline V gene sequence: CDR1 MNHEY, CDR2 SVGEGT. Written as DNA, the CDR3 is TGTGCCAGCAGTTCTTACGGGACGGAGTATGGCTACACCTTC. Protein product: CASSSYGTEYGYTF.

This clonotype was seen more than once but under ten times. This rearrangement joins TRBV4-2 to TRBJ1-4; 7 bases fit TRBD1. CDR3 length: 17 amino acids. Per germline, CDR1 LGHNA and CDR2 YNFKEQ. The V and J ends lost 0 bases and 5 bases, in that order; junction bases with no gene match: 9. Here the CDR3 reads CASSQEPNRGRNEKLFF. The CDR3 nucleotides are TGTGCCAGCAGCCAAGAGCCCAACAGGGGCCGAAATGAAAAACTGTTTTTT.

This clonotype was recorded a few times. The rearrangement links TRBV5-1 to TRBJ2-5; TRBD2 might be the D (5 bases). V was cut by 0 bases and J by 5 bases, with 14 bases left in between. CDR1 is SGHRS, CDR2 YFSETQ, per germline. The CDR3 length is 15 residues. The chain's CDR3 is CASSLAIAPWETQYF. DNA for the CDR3: TGCGCCAGCAGCTTGGCGATAGCGCCGTGGGAGACCCAGTACTTC.

This clonotype has more than one count but fewer than ten. The conserved final phenylalanine or tryptophan is absent from the CDR3, which likely points to a read error. This rearrangement joins TRBV27 to TRBJ1-1; D remains unclear. Germline V lookup: CDR1 MNHEY, CDR2 SMNVEV (reference sequence). This CDR3 is built from 13 residues. Trimming left V 6 bases short and J 3 bases short, with 11 bases between. The CDR3 sequence is CASRTSGYTEAFL. CDR3 DNA sequence: TGTGCCAGCAGGACTTCCGGGTACACTGAAGCTTTCCTT.

This clonotype has a count of ten or more. The V gene is TRBV15, the J gene TRBJ1-6, with 7 positions matching TRBD1. Germline V gene sequence: CDR1 LNHNV, CDR2 YYDKDF (reference sequence). This CDR3 comprises 15 residues. J lost 7 bases, V lost 3 bases, and 6 bases had no gene match. DNA of the CDR3: TGTGCCACCAGCAGTACAGGGGCAGGGAATTCACCCCTCCACTTT. It encodes CATSSTGAGNSPLHF.

This clonotype was observed many times. The rearrangement joins TRBV3-1 to TRBJ1-2; D unresolved. V lost 4 bases and J lost 0, with 6 bases in between. This CDR3 is 13 amino acids long. Germline CDR1 LGHDT, CDR2 YNNKEL (reference sequence). The DNA for the CDR3 is TGTGCCAGCAGCCGAGGAACTAACTATGGCTACACCTTC. This encodes CASSRGTNYGYTF. Looking up the rest from reference TRBV3-1 and TRBJ1-2 gives the full variable domain: DTAVSQTPKYLVTQMGNDKSIKCEQNLGHDTMYWYKQDSKKFLKIMFSYNNKELIINETVPNRFSPKSPDKAHLNLHINSLELGDSAVYFCASSRGTNYGYTFGSGTRLTVV.

There are a few counts of this clonotype. The chain is built from TRBV7-2 and TRBJ1-1, with D uncertain. CDR1 and CDR2 from the germline V gene are SGHTA and FQGNSA. This CDR3 has 16 amino acids. V was trimmed by 3 bases and J by 1 base, leaving 15 bases between them. The CDR3 nucleotides are TGTGCCAGCAGCTTCGAACCCCCCTGGCCGAACACTGAAGCTTTCTTT. Its protein product is CASSFEPPWPNTEAFF.